This passage covers 14 T cell receptor beta chains from one sample sequenced in a study of control samples from healthy donors and cancer patients. The table came from immunoSEQ multiplex PCR; TCRdb's copy has only in-frame clones and leaves some out. The sample holds some 130,000 clones, 90% seen once. Sequences were obtained from blood. The receptors come from a man aged 40-55 years in good health.

The V and J genes are TRBV7-9 and TRBJ2-1, with 9 bases identical to TRBD2. Trimming at V came to 1 base and at J to 7 bases, leaving 5 bases not matched to a gene. This CDR3 region has 15 residues. Germline CDR1 reads SEHNR; CDR2 reads FQNEAQ (reference sequence). CDR3 DNA sequence: TGTGCCAGCAGCTTAGTGAGCGGGGGGATGAATGAGCAGTTCTTC. This gives the protein CASSLVSGGMNEQFF.

Only one count was recorded for this clone. This chain uses TRBV5-1 with TRBJ2-3, with TRBD1 matching over 8 bases. CDR3 length equals 18 residues. The junction had 9 bases not matched to a gene; V was cut back by 0 bases and J by 0 bases. The germline gives CDR1 SGHRS, CDR2 YFSETQ. The CDR3 here is CASSLAQGAFSSTDTQYF. Written as DNA, the CDR3 is TGCGCCAGCAGCTTGGCTCAGGGGGCCTTTTCTAGCACAGATACGCAGTATTTT.

The V call is TRBV18, the J call TRBJ1-1; D uncertain. CDR3 length equals 15 residues. CDR1 KGHSH and CDR2 LQKENI come from the germline V gene. The ends were cut back, 4 bases at V and 6 bases at J, with 18 bases in the middle. The CDR3 region is CASSRPRSLSPEAFF. CDR3 in DNA: TGTGCCAGCTCACGACCGAGGTCCCTCTCTCCTGAAGCTTTCTTT.

This clone was counted once. The chain carries TRBV28 and TRBJ2-7; D may be TRBD2 (6 bases). Trimming took 6 bases from V and 4 from J, leaving 19 bases between them. Germline CDR1 and CDR2: MDHEN and SYDVKM. This CDR3 spans 15 amino acids. CDR3 in amino acids: CASSALGDGGYEQYF. As DNA, the CDR3 is TGTGCCAGCAGCGCCCTGGGGGACGGGGGATACGAGCAGTACTTC. The whole variable domain, filled in from reference TRBV28 and TRBJ2-7, reads DVKVTQSSRYLVKRTGEKVFLECVQDMDHENMFWYRQDPGLGLRLIYFSYDVKMKEKGDIPEGYSVSREKKERFSLILESASTNQTSMYLCASSALGDGGYEQYFGPGTRLTVT.

The chain joins TRBV19 to TRBJ2-3, with 9 nucleotides matching TRBD2. From germline, CDR1 is LNHDA and CDR2 SQIVND (reference sequence). CDR3 length equals 15 residues. V shed 7 bases and J 1 base; nucleotides not matched to a gene: 6. The CDR3 DNA is TGTGCCAGTAACGCCTTAGCGGGAGGCACAGATACGCAGTATTTT. This encodes CASNALAGGTDTQYF.

This clone has a single count. The CDR3 nucleotides read TGTGCCAGCAGTCCCACAGGGATCTCTGGAAACACCATATATTTT. As protein: CASSPTGISGNTIYF. The J gene is TRBJ1-3, the V gene TRBV28, with D maybe TRBD1 (6 bases). Trimming shortened V by 5 bases and J by 0 bases, and 11 bases separated the two germline ends. The CDR3 spans 15 residues. Germline CDR1 is MDHEN and CDR2 is SYDVKM.

J is TRBJ2-5 and V is TRBV2, with no clear D. V lost 6 bases to trimming and J lost 6 bases, with 11 bases between them. The germline gives CDR1 SNHLY, CDR2 FYNNEI. This CDR3 is 12 amino acids long. CDR3 bases: TGTGCCAGCAGGCTCGAGGTGCAGACCCAGTACTTC. Residues: CASRLEVQTQYF.

The V and J genes are TRBV12-3 or TRBV12-4 and TRBJ2-7, with 7 bases identical to TRBD1. CDR3 length equals 12 residues. Trimming cost V 8 bases and J 2 bases; bases outside gene matches: 3. The CDR3 loop reads CASGQDAYEQYF. As DNA, the CDR3 is TGTGCCAGCGGACAGGACGCCTACGAGCAGTACTTC.

The CDR3 protein is CASSYGTSGDHTGELFF. CDR3 DNA sequence: TGTGCCAGCAGCTACGGGACTAGCGGGGACCACACCGGGGAGCTGTTTTTT. The chain uses TRBV13 and TRBJ2-2, with 13 bases lining up with TRBD2. Trimming removed 4 bases from V and 3 bases from J; junction bases left unmatched: 5. Germline CDR1 is PRHDT and CDR2 is FYEKMQ (reference sequence). The CDR3 has 17 residues.

The chain joins TRBV5-1 to TRBJ2-5; D possibly corresponds to TRBD2 (6 bases). This CDR3 is 14 amino acids long. V was trimmed by 4 bases and J by 2 bases, leaving 12 bases between them. Germline CDR1 reads SGHRS; CDR2 reads YFSETQ. The DNA for the CDR3 is TGCGCCAGCAGCACCCGGGACTTGCAAGAGACCCAGTACTTC. Protein: CASSTRDLQETQYF.

V and J are TRBV2 and TRBJ2-3; possible D gene TRBD2, 5 bases. Germline CDR1 SNHLY, CDR2 FYNNEI. Deletions cut 6 bases from V and 9 bases from J, with 10 bases between. The CDR3 is made up of 11 amino acids. The CDR3 reads CASRETGTQYF. DNA of the CDR3: TGTGCCAGCAGAGAAACGGGAACGCAGTATTTT.

In DNA form, the CDR3 reads TGTGCCAGCAGCTCCCCGGGGGGGGGAAACACCGGGGAGCTGTTTTTT. This sequence encodes CASSSPGGGNTGELFF. The chain combines TRBV7-2 with TRBJ2-2; 8 nucleotides line up with TRBD2. This CDR3 has 16 residues. The J segment lost 2 bases and the V segment lost 4 bases, leaving 6 bases of the junction unmatched. CDR1 SGHTA and CDR2 FQGNSA come from the germline V gene. The variable domain in full, completed from reference TRBV7-2 and TRBJ2-2, reads GAGVSQSPSNKVTEKGKDVELRCDPISGHTALYWYRQSLGQGLEFLIYFQGNSAPDKSGLPSDRFSAERTGGSVSTLTIQRTQQEDSAVYLCASSSPGGGNTGELFFGEGSRLTVL.

The V call is TRBV7-9, the J call TRBJ1-5; D possibly corresponds to TRBD1 (5 bases). The CDR3 runs to 16 residues. The germline V gene encodes CDR1 SEHNR and CDR2 FQNEAQ (reference sequence). V was cut by 1 base and J by 5 bases, with 15 bases left in between. CDR3 nucleotide sequence: TGTGCCAGCAGCTTAGTCAGGGCTACGGAGGATCAGCCCCAGCATTTT. Translation: CASSLVRATEDQPQHF.

The chain employs TRBV3-1 (or the pseudogene TRBV3-2) and TRBJ1-6; 8 nucleotides align to TRBD1. CDR3 size: 15 residues. The germline gives CDR1 LGHDT, CDR2 YNNKEL (reference sequence). V gave up 4 bases and J gave up 9 bases; unmatched junction bases: 8. The CDR3 DNA reads TGTGCCAGCAGCCCCGGTTGGCAGGGGGCTTCACCCCTCCACTTT. Translation gives CASSPGWQGASPLHF.